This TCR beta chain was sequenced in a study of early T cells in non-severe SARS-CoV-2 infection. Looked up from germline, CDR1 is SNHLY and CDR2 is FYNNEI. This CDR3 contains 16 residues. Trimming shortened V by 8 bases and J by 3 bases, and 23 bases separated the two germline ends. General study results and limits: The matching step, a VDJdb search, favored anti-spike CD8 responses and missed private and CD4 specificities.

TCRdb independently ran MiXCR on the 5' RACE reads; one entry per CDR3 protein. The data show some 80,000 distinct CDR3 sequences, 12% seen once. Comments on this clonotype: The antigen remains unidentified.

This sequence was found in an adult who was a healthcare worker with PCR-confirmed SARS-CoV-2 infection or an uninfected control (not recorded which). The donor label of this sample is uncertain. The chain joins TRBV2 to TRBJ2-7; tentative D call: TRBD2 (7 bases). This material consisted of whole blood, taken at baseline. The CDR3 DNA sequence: TGTGCCAGCTCCTGGGGGCGGGGGAAAGGCTACTACGAGCAGTACTTC. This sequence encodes CASSWGRGKGYYEQYF.